Below, 9 T cell receptor beta chains from the same sample are listed, as sequenced in a study of identical twins. TCRdb passed the 5' RACE reads through MiXCR, listing each CDR3 protein once. The sample carries roughly 1.6 million distinct CDR3 sequences, around a third recorded once. Sample: cord blood. These receptor sequences come from a newborn girl in good health.

The V and J genes are TRBV2 and TRBJ2-7, with D unresolved. V lost 6 bases, J lost 4 bases, and 10 bases lay in between. The CDR3 runs 12 residues. Germline V gives CDR1 SNHLY, CDR2 FYNNEI. The CDR3 is CASRGFRYEQYF. CDR3 DNA: TGTGCCAGCAGGGGATTTAGGTACGAGCAGTACTTC.

CDR3 loop: CASSQGLSPKGTSGRRGSYNEQFF. The DNA for the CDR3 is TGTGCCAGCAGCCAAGGTTTGAGCCCGAAGGGGACTAGCGGGAGGCGCGGCTCCTACAATGAGCAGTTCTTC. This chain connects TRBV14 to TRBJ2-1; 15 positions match TRBD2. Germline V CDR1 and CDR2: SGHDN, FVKESK. V gave up 1 base and J gave up 0 bases; unmatched junction bases: 19. The CDR3 runs 24 residues.

The chain has TRBV11-2 and TRBJ1-2; D might be TRBD1 (6 bases). The CDR3 totals 15 residues. Per germline, CDR1 SGHAT and CDR2 FQNNGV. Trimming left V 5 bases short and J 0 bases short, with 13 bases between. The CDR3 sequence is CASSEFRGPNYGYTF. The CDR3 bases are TGTGCCAGCAGCGAATTCCGGGGGCCTAACTATGGCTACACCTTC.

This clonotype has just a few counts. The rearrangement uses TRBV2 and TRBJ1-5; no definite D call. Trimming removed 8 bases at V and 0 bases at J, with 11 bases between. This CDR3 contains 14 residues. Germline lookup yields CDR1 SNHLY and CDR2 FYNNEI. In DNA form, the CDR3 reads TGTGCCAGCTCTATGCGGTATAGCAATCAGCCCCAGCATTTT. It translates to CASSMRYSNQPQHF.

In its sample, this clonotype was seen a few times. This chain connects TRBV5-4 to TRBJ2-3; the match to TRBD2 covers 11 bases. CDR1 and CDR2 from the germline V gene are SGHNT and YYREEE (reference sequence). V was clipped by 2 bases and J by 4 bases; unmatched bases: 3. This CDR3 has 15 residues. CDR3 amino acids: CASSFLAGGADTQYF. The CDR3 region has the DNA TGTGCCAGCAGCTTCCTAGCGGGAGGAGCAGATACGCAGTATTTT.

This chain connects TRBV28 to TRBJ1-2; no clear D gene. Trimming removed 6 bases from V and 1 base from J, with 12 bases in between. Germline assignment: CDR1 MDHEN and CDR2 SYDVKM. CDR3 length: 14 amino acids. The CDR3 coding sequence is TGTGCCAGCAGACGTGACTGGGATAACTATGGCTACACCTTC. Translating gives CASRRDWDNYGYTF.

The rearrangement joins TRBV9 to TRBJ2-5; possible D gene TRBD2, 7 bases. Germline loops: CDR1 SGDLS, CDR2 YYNGEE. With 0 bases removed from V and 5 bases from J, the gap between germline ends came to 11 bases. This CDR3 spans 14 amino acids. The CDR3 loop is CASSVAAGAETQYF. The CDR3 region has the DNA TGTGCCAGCAGCGTAGCTGCGGGGGCGGAGACCCAGTACTTC.

Turning to this clonotype: Since a much larger clone is just one base distant, this may be a read error. The genes are TRBV24-1 and TRBJ2-5, with a possible D match to TRBD1 (5 bases). The end of the DNA aligns better with TRBJ2-1, so the J call may be wrong. CDR1 and CDR2 (germline): KGHDR, SFDVKD. The CDR3 spans 14 residues. CDR3 loop: CATSRAGLQETQFF. DNA of the CDR3: TGTGCCACCAGTAGGGCAGGGCTACAAGAGACCCAGTTCTTC.

V is TRBV7-9 and J is TRBJ2-1; D unresolved. Trimming removed 2 bases at V and 7 bases at J, with 12 bases between. The V gene's germline CDR1 is SEHNR and CDR2 FQNEAQ (reference sequence). The CDR3 extends over 14 amino acids. In DNA, the CDR3 is TGTGCCAGCAGCTTAATTGCGGTGGGGAATGAGCAGTTCTTC. It translates to CASSLIAVGNEQFF.